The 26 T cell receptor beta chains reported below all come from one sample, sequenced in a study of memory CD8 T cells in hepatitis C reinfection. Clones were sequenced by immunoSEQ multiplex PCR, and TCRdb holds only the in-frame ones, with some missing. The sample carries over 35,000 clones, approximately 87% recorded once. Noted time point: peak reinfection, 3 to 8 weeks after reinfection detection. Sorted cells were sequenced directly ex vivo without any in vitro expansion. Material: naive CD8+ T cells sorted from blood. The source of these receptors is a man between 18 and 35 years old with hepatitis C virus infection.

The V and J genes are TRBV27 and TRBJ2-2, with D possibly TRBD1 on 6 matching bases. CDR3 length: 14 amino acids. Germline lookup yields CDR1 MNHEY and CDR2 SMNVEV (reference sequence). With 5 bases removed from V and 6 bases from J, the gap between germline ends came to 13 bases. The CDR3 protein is CASSISGVAGELFF. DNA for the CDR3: TGTGCCAGCAGTATTTCAGGGGTGGCCGGGGAGCTGTTTTTT.

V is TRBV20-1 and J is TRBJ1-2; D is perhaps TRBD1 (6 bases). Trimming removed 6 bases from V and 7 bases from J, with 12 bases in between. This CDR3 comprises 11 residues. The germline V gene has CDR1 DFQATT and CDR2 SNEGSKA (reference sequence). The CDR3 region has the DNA TGCAGTGCCGGGGTGGGGGCTGGCTACACCTTC. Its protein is CSAGVGAGYTF.

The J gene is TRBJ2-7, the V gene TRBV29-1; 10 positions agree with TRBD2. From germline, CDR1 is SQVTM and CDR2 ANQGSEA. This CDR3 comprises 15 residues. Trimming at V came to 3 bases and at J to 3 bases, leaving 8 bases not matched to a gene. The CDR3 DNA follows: TGCAGCGTTGAGCTAGCGGGAGACACCCTCTACGAGCAGTACTTC. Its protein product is CSVELAGDTLYEQYF.

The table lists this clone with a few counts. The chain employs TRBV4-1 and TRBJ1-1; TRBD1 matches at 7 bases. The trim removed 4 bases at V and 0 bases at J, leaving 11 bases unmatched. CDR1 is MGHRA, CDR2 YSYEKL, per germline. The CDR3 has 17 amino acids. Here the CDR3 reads CASSPRTGNVMNTEAFF. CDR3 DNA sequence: TGCGCCAGCAGCCCCCGGACAGGCAACGTGATGAACACTGAAGCTTTCTTT.

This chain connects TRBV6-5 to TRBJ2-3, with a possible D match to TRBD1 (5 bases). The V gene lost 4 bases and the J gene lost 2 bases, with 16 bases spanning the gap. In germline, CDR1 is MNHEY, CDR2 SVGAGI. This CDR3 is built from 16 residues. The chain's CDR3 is CASSSSFRVDTDTQYF. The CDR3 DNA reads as TGTGCCAGCAGTTCCTCCTTCAGGGTTGACACAGATACGCAGTATTTT.

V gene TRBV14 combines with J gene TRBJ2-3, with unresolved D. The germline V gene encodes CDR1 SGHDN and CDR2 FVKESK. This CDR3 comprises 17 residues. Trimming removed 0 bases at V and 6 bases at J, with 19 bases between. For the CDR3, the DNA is TGTGCCAGCAGCCAAGATCCCCTTCGACTGGAACTTGATACGCAGTATTTT. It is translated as CASSQDPLRLELDTQYF.

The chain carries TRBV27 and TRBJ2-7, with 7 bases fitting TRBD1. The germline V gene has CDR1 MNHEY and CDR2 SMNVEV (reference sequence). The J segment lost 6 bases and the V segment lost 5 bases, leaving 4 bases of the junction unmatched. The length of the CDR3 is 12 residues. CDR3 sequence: CASSRQGGEQYF. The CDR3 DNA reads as TGTGCCAGCAGTAGACAGGGTGGCGAGCAGTACTTC.

CDR3 coding DNA: TGTGCCAGCAGCCTCTGGGACATGCGTAATGAAAAACTGTTTTTT. This encodes CASSLWDMRNEKLFF. This chain joins TRBV7-9 and TRBJ1-4; tentatively, D is TRBD1 (6 bases). Trimming stripped 5 bases from V and 4 bases from J, with 14 bases between. The germline gives CDR1 SEHNR, CDR2 FQNEAQ (reference sequence). The CDR3 loop spans 15 amino acids.

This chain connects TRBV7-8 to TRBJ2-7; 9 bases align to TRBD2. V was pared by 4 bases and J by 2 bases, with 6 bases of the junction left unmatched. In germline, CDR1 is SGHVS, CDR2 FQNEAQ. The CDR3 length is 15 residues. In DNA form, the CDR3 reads TGTGCCAGCAGCTCAGTAGCGGGAGAAACCTACGAGCAGTACTTC. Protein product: CASSSVAGETYEQYF.

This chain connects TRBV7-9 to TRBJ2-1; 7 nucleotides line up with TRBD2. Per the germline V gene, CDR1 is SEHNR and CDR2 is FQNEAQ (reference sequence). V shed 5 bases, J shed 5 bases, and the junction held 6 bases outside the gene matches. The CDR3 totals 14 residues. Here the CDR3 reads CASSHRGVNNEQFF. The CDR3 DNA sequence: TGTGCCAGCAGCCACCGGGGGGTTAACAATGAGCAGTTCTTC.

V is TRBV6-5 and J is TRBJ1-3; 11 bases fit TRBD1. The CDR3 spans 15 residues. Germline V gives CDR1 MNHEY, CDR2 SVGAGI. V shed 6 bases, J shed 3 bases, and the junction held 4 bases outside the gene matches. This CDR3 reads CASSEDRGLGNTIYF. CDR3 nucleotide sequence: TGTGCCAGCAGCGAGGACAGGGGGCTTGGAAACACCATATATTTT.

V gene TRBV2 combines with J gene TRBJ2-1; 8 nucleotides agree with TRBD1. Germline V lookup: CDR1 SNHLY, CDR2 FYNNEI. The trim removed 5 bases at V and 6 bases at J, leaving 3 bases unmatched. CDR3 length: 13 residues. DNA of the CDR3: TGTGCCAGCAGTTCGGGACAGGTCAATGAGCAGTTCTTC. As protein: CASSSGQVNEQFF.

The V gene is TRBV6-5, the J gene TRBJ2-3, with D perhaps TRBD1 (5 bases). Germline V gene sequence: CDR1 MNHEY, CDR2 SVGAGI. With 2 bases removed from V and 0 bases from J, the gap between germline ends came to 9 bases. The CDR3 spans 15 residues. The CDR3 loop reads CASSYGQGSTDTQYF. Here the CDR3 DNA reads TGTGCCAGCAGTTACGGTCAGGGTAGCACAGATACGCAGTATTTT.

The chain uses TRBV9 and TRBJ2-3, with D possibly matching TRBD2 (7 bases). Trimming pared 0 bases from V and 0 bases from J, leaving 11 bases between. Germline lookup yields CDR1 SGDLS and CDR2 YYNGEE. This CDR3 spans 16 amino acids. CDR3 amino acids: CASSVVRGGSTDTQYF. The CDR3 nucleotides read TGTGCCAGCAGCGTAGTGAGGGGGGGAAGCACAGATACGCAGTATTTT.

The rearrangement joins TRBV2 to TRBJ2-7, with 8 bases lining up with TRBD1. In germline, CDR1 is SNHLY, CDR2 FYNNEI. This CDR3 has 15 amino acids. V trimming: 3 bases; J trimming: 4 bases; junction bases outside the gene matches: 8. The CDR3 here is CASSDIDRGFYEQYF. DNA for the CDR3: TGTGCCAGCAGTGATATTGACAGGGGATTTTACGAGCAGTACTTC.

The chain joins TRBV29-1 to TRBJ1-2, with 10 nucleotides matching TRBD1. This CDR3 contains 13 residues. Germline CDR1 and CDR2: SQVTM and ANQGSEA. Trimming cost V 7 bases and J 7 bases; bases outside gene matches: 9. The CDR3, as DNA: TGCAGCGCGACAGGGGGCTTAACTTCTGGCTACACCTTC. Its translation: CSATGGLTSGYTF.

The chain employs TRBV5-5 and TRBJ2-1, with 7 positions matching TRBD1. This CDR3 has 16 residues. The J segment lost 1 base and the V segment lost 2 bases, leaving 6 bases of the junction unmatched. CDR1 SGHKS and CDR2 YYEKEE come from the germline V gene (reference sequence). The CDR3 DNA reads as TGTGCCAGCAGCTTAATTTTGGACAGGTCCTACAATGAGCAGTTCTTC. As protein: CASSLILDRSYNEQFF.

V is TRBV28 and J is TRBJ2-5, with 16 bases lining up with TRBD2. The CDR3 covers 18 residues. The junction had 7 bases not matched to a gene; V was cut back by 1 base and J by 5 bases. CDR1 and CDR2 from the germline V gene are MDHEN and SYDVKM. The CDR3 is CASSLSLGLAGGLETQYF. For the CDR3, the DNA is TGTGCCAGCAGTTTATCTCTGGGACTAGCGGGAGGGCTGGAGACCCAGTACTTC.

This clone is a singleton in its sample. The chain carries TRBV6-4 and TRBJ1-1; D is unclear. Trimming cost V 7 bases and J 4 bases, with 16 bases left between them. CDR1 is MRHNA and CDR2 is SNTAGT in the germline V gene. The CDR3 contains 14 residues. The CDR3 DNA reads TGTGCCAGCAAGAGGGCCAGGCTGGGCACTGAAGCTTTCTTT. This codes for CASKRARLGTEAFF.

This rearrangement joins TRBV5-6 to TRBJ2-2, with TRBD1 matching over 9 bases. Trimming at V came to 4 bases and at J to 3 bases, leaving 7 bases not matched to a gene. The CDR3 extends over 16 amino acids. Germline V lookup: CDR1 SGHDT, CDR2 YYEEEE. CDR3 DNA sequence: TGTGCCAGCAGCCGACCGGGACAGGGTGACACCGGGGAGCTGTTTTTT. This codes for CASSRPGQGDTGELFF.

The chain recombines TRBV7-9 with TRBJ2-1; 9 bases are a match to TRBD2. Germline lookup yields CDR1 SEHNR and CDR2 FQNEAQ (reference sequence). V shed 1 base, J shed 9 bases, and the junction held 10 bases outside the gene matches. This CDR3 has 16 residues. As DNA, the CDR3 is TGTGCCAGCAGCTTAGTTATCGGCGGGGGGGCGGGTGAGCAGTTCTTC. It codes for CASSLVIGGGAGEQFF.

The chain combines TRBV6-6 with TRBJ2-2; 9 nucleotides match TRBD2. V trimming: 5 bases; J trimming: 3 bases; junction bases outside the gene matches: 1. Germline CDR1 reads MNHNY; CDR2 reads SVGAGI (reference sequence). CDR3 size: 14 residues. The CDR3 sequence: CASSVAGDTGELFF. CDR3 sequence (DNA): TGTGCCAGCAGTGTAGCGGGAGACACCGGGGAGCTGTTTTTT.

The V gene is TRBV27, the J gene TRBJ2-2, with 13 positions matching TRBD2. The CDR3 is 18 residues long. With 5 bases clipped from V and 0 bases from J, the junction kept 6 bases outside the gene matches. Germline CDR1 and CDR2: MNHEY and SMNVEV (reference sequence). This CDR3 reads CASSPWTSGGTNTGELFF. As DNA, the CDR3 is TGTGCCAGCAGTCCCTGGACTAGCGGGGGTACGAACACCGGGGAGCTGTTTTTT.

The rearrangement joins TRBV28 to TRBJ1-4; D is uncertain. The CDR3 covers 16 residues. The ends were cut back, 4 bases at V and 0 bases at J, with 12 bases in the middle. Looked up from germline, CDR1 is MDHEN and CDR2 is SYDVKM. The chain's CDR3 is CASSWLRGATNEKLFF. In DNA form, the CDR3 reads TGTGCCAGCAGTTGGTTAAGAGGTGCAACTAATGAAAAACTGTTTTTT. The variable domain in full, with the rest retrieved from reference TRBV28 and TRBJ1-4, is DVKVTQSSRYLVKRTGEKVFLECVQDMDHENMFWYRQDPGLGLRLIYFSYDVKMKEKGDIPEGYSVSREKKERFSLILESASTNQTSMYLCASSWLRGATNEKLFFGSGTQLSVL.

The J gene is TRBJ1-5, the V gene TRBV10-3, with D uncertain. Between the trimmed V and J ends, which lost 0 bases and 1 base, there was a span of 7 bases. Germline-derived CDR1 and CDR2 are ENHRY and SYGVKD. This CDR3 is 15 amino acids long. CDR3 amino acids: CAISESVESNQPQHF. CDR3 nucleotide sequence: TGTGCCATCAGTGAGTCAGTGGAGAGCAATCAGCCCCAGCATTTT.

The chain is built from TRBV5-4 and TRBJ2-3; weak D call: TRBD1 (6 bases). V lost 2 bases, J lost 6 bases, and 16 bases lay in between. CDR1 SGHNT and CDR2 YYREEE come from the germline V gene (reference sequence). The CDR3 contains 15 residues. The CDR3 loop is CASSFSGAPLDTQYF. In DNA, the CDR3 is TGTGCCAGCAGCTTTTCAGGGGCCCCTTTGGATACGCAGTATTTT.